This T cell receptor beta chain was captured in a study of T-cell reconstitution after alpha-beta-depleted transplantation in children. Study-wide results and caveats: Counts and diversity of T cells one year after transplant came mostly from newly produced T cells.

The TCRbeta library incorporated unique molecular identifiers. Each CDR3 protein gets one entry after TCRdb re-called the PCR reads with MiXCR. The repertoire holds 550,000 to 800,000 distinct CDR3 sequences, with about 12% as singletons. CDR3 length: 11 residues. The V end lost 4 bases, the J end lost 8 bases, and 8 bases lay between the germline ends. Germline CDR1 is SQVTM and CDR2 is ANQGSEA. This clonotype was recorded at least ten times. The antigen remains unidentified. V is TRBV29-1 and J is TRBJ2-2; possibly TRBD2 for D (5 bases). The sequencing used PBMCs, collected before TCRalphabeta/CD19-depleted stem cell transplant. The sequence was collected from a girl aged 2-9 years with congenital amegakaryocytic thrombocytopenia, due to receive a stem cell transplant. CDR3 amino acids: CSVAAGGELFF. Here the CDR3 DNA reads TGCAGCGTTGCGGCGGGTGGGGAGCTGTTTTTT.